The clone carrying this T cell receptor (beta chain) was counted a single time. The ends lost 6 bases at V and 8 bases at J; junction bases unmatched: 9. This CDR3 contains 15 residues. Germline V gene data show CDR1 as SGHNT and CDR2 as YYREEE (reference sequence). This sample is drawn from a study of blood T cell repertoires in COVID-19. Overall study: Sites in the United States, Italy and Spain provided acute and convalescent COVID-19 samples.

In the study's own analysis: Scientists estimated how many nucleated cells there were by amplifying reference gene primers. Produced via immunoSEQ multiplex PCR; TCRdb's table is partial and in-frame only. V and J calls and clone size come straight from that table; D and trimming were deduced from the DNA. The sample shows 150,000 or so clones, approximately 79% of them seen only once. This receptor was taken from a woman of 80 years or more with acute or convalescent COVID-19. This sequence joins TRBV5-4 and TRBJ2-1, with 12 bases aligning to TRBD1. Sequencing input: peripheral blood. The CDR3 bases are TGTGCCAGCACCTCCCCCGGGACAGGGGGCGATGAGCAGTTCTTC. Protein: CASTSPGTGGDEQFF. Full variable domain (missing parts from reference TRBV5-4 and TRBJ2-1): ETGVTQSPTHLIKTRGQQVTLRCSSQSGHNTVSWYQQALGQGPQFIFQYYREEENGRGNFPPRFSGLQFPNYSSELNVNALELDDSALYLCASTSPGTGGDEQFFGPGTRLTVL.